Shown below are 2 T cell receptor beta chains from a single sample sequenced in a study of blood T cells in healthy people across ages. Sample-barcoded 5' priming and a J-beta primer mix drove a second PCR of about 7 to 12 cycles. TCRdb re-derived calls from the 5' RACE reads in MiXCR, one entry per CDR3 protein. Of around 650,000 distinct CDR3 sequences listed, about 43% are singletons. The sequencing sample was made of blood. The source is a man of 80 years or more in good health.

This clonotype was detected many times. This chain joins TRBV7-9 and TRBJ2-7; D possibly corresponds to TRBD1 (5 bases). V lost 4 bases to trimming and J lost 5 bases, with 15 bases between them. This CDR3 contains 14 residues. CDR1 SEHNR and CDR2 FQNEAQ come from the germline V gene (reference sequence). The CDR3 DNA reads as TGTGCCAGCAGCTCTGGGGCTCCGGTCCACGAGCAGTACTTC. Encoded protein: CASSSGAPVHEQYF.

With respect to this clonotype: This may be a read error, as it is one base from a much larger clone. The rearrangement links TRBV4-1 to TRBJ2-3, with D possibly TRBD1 on 5 matching bases. V dropped 3 bases and J dropped 4 bases, with 11 bases sitting between them. Germline V gives CDR1 MGHRA, CDR2 YSYEKL. CDR3 length equals 14 residues. CDR3 coding DNA: TGCGCCAGCAGCCATGGGGTGGGGCCAGATACGCAGTATTTT. Amino acids: CASSHGVGPDTQYF.